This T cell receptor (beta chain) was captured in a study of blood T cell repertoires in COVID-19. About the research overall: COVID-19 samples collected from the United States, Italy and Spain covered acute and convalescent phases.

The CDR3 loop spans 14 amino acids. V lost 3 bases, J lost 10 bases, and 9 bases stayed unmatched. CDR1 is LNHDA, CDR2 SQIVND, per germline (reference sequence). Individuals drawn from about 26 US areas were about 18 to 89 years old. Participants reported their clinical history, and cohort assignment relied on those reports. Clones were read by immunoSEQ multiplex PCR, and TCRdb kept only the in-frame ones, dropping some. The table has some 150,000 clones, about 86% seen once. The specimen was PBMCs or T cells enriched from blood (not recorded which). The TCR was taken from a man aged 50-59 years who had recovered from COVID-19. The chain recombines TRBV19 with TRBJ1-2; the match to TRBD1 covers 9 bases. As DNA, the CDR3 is TGTGCCAGTAGTATCTGGACAGGGGCGGTCGACTACACCTTC. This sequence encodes CASSIWTGAVDYTF.